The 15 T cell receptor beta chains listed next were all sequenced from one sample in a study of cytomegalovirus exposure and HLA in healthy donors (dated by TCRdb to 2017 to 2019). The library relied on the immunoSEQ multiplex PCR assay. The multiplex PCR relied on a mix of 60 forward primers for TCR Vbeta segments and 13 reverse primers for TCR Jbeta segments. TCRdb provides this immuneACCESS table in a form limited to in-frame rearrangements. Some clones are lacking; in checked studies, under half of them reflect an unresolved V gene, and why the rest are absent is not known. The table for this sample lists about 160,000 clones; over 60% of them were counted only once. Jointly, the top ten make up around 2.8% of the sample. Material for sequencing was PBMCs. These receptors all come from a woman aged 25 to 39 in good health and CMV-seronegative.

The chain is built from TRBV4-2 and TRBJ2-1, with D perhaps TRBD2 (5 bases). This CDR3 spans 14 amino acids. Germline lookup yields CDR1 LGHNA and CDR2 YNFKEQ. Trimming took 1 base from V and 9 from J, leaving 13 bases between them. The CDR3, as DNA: TGTGCCAGCAGCCAAGCCACCACTAGTACTGAGCAGTTCTTC. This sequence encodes CASSQATTSTEQFF.

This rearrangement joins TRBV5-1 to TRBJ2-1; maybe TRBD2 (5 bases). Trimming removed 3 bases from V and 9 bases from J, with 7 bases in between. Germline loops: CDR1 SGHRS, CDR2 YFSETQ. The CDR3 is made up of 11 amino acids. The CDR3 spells CASSWAGEQFF. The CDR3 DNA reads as TGCGCCAGCAGCTGGGCGGGTGAGCAGTTCTTC. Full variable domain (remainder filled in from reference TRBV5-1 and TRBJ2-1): KAGVTQTPRYLIKTRGQQVTLSCSPISGHRSVSWYQQTPGQGLQFLFEYFSETQRNKGNFPGRFSGRQFSNSRSEMNVSTLELGDSALYLCASSWAGEQFFGPGTRLTVL.

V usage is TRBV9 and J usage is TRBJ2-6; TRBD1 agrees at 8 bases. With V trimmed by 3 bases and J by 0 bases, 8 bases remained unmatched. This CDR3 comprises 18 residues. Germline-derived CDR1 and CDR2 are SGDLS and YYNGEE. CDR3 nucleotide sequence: TGTGCCAGCAGCGCCCGACAGGGGCATAGCTCTGGGGCCAACGTCCTGACTTTC. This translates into CASSARQGHSSGANVLTF.

As DNA, the CDR3 is TGTGCCAGCAGTCTTAATATAGGGACAGTGGGAGCTTTCTTT. This gives the protein CASSLNIGTVGAFF. This chain uses TRBV27 with TRBJ1-1; TRBD1 matches 7 bases. The V gene's germline CDR1 is MNHEY and CDR2 SMNVEV (reference sequence). This CDR3 has 14 residues. The ends lost 5 bases at V and 10 bases at J; junction bases unmatched: 13.

CDR3 loop: CASSSIAGGNNEQFF. The CDR3 DNA is TGTGCCAGCAGCTCAATAGCGGGAGGAAATAATGAGCAGTTCTTC. The chain uses TRBV7-3 and TRBJ2-1; TRBD2 matches 10 bases. V lost 4 bases, J lost 7 bases, and 7 bases stayed unmatched. There are 15 residues in the CDR3. Germline values: CDR1 SGHTA, CDR2 FQGTGA.

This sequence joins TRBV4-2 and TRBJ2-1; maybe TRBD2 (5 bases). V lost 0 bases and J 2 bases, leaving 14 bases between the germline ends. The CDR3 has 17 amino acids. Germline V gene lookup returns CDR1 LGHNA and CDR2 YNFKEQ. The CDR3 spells CASSQEARRATYNEQFF. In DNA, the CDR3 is TGTGCCAGCAGCCAAGAAGCGAGGCGGGCAACCTACAATGAGCAGTTCTTC.

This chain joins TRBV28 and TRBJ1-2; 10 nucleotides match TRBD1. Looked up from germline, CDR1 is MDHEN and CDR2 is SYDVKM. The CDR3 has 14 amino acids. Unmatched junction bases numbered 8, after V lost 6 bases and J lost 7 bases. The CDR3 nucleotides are TGTGCCAGCAGAATAGACAGGGGGCTGGGTGGCTACACCTTC. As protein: CASRIDRGLGGYTF.

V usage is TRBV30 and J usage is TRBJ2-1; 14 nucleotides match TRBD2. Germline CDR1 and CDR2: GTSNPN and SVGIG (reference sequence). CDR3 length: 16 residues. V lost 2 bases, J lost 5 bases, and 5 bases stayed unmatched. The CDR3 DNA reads TGTGCCTGGAGTTGGGGACTAGCGGGAGAAGACAATGAGCAGTTCTTC. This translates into CAWSWGLAGEDNEQFF.

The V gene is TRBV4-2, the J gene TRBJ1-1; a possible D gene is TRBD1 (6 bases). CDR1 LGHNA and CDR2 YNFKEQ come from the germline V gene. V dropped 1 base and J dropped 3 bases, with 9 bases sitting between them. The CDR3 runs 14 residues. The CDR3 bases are TGTGCCAGCAGCCAAGGGGAGGGGGACACTGAAGCTTTCTTT. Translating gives CASSQGEGDTEAFF.

CDR3: CASSVSRYTDTQYF. CDR3 nucleotide sequence: TGTGCCAGCAGCGTAAGCAGGTACACAGATACGCAGTATTTT. The chain links TRBV9 to TRBJ2-3; D not certain. Trimming took off 1 base at V and 2 bases at J, with 8 bases between the two ends. The CDR3 contains 14 residues. Germline-derived CDR1 and CDR2 are SGDLS and YYNGEE.

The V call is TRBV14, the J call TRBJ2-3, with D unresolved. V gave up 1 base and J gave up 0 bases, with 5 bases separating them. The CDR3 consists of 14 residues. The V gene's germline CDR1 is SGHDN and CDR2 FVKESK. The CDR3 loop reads CASSQGLSTDTQYF. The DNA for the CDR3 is TGTGCCAGCAGCCAAGGTTTAAGCACAGATACGCAGTATTTT.

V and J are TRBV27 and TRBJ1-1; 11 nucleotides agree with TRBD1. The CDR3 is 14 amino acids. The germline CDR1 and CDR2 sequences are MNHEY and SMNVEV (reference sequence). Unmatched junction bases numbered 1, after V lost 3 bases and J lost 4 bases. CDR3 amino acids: CASSFGTGGTEAFF. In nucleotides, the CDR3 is TGTGCCAGCAGTTTTGGGACAGGGGGCACTGAAGCTTTCTTT.

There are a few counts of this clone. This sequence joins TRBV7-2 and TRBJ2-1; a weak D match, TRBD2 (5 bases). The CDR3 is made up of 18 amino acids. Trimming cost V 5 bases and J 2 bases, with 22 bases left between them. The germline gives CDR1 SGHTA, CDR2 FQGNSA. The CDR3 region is CASSVLIGGGPPYNEQFF. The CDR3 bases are TGTGCCAGCAGCGTCCTCATTGGAGGCGGCCCCCCCTACAATGAGCAGTTCTTC.

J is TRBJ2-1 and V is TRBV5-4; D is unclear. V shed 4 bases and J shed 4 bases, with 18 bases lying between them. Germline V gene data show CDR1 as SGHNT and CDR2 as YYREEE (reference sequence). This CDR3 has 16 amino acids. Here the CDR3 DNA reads TGTGCCAGCAGCGCTTCCTTCGGTGGCGGTTACAATGAGCAGTTCTTC. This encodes CASSASFGGGYNEQFF.

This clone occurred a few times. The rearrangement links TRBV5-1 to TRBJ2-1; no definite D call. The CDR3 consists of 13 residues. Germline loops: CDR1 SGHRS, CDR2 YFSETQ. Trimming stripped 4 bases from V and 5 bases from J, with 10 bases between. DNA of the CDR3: TGCGCCAGCAGCCTCCTAGGCCACAATGAGCAGTTCTTC. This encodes CASSLLGHNEQFF.